This is a list of T cell receptor beta chains from one sample in a study of cytomegalovirus exposure and HLA in healthy donors. The assay was immunoSEQ multiplex PCR, and TCRdb's table has in-frame clones only and misses some. The table has about 190,000 clones, over 75% seen once; the top ten hold more than 1.5%. The specimen was PBMCs. These TCRs come from a man between 18 and 29 years old in good health and CMV-seronegative. The CDR3 runs from the conserved cysteine through the conserved F or W. D genes are given only for firm matches. The size entry is marked missing in some rows and otherwise reads once, few, many or a size class.

CASSPHGGLGSPLHF | TGCGCCAGCAGCCCTCACGGGGGGCTAGGGTCACCCCTCCACTTT | NA | TRBV5-1 | NA | TRBJ1-6
CASSGQGASYEQYF | TGTGCCAGTTCGGGACAGGGGGCGTCCTACGAGCAGTACTTC | NA | TRBV19 | TRBD1 | TRBJ2-7
CASSVDLAGANEQFF | TGTGCCAGCAGCGTAGACCTAGCGGGGGCTAATGAGCAGTTCTTC | NA | TRBV9 | TRBD2 | TRBJ2-1
CASGLARTYGNTIYF | TGTGCTAGTGGTTTGGCGAGGACATACGGAAACACCATATATTTT | NA | TRBV12-5 | NA | TRBJ1-3
CASSLSGGGYFGTSGNTIYF | TGTGCCAGCAGCCTTTCCGGGGGGGGATATTTTGGCACCTCTGGAAACACCATATATTTT | few | TRBV9 | NA | TRBJ1-3
CASSESWTGMLFF | TGTGCCAGCAGTGAGTCATGGACAGGGATGTTGTTTTTT | NA | TRBV6-1 | TRBD1 | TRBJ2-2
CASKGLSQETQYF | TGTGCCAGCAAGGGACTGAGCCAAGAGACCCAGTACTTC | NA | TRBV19 | NA | TRBJ2-5
CASGAARSSGANVLTF | TGTGCCAGCGGAGCAGCCCGGAGCTCTGGGGCCAACGTCCTGACTTTC | few | TRBV5-6 | NA | TRBJ2-6
CAISESSGFYNEQFF | TGTGCCATCAGTGAGTCGAGCGGGTTCTACAATGAGCAGTTCTTC | few | TRBV10-3 | NA | TRBJ2-1
CASTMARMSGGYTF | TGTGCCAGCACCATGGCGCGTATGTCGGGTGGCTACACCTTC | NA | TRBV6-6 | NA | TRBJ1-2
CASSELAGGGTRTYEQYF | TGTGCCAGCAGTGAACTGGCGGGGGGCGGAACCCGAACCTACGAGCAGTACTTC | NA | TRBV6-1 | TRBD2 | TRBJ2-7
CASQNTGELFF | TGTGCCAGCCAGAACACCGGGGAGCTGTTTTTT | NA | TRBV6-1 | NA | TRBJ2-2
CASSLDRGGHNEQFF | TGTGCCAGCAGCTTGGACAGGGGCGGGCACAATGAGCAGTTCTTC | NA | TRBV7-8 | TRBD1 | TRBJ2-1
CASSLGRGGGHSAQFF | TGTGCCAGCAGCTTAGGACGGGGGGGCGGCCATAGTGCGCAGTTCTTC | NA | TRBV7-2 | TRBD2 | TRBJ2-1
CASSGQTGANVLTF | TGTGCCAGCAGTGGACAGACTGGGGCCAACGTCCTGACTTTC | NA | TRBV6-1 | NA | TRBJ2-6
CAISSTGGSNQPQHF | TGTGCCATCAGCTCGACAGGGGGTTCCAATCAGCCCCAGCATTTT | NA | TRBV10-3 | TRBD1 | TRBJ1-5
CASRPLVRGSNQPQHF | TGTGCCAGTAGGCCCCTGGTCAGGGGAAGCAATCAGCCCCAGCATTTT | NA | TRBV19 | NA | TRBJ1-5
CAISEKGLAGGNEQFF | TGTGCCATCAGTGAGAAGGGACTAGCGGGGGGCAATGAGCAGTTCTTC | NA | TRBV10-3 | TRBD2 | TRBJ2-1
CASSESTGRYEQYF | TGCGCCAGCAGTGAGTCGACAGGGCGCTACGAGCAGTACTTC | NA | TRBV10-1 | TRBD1 | TRBJ2-7
CASSFAGKEQYF | TGTGCCAGCAGCTTTGCGGGGAAAGAGCAGTACTTC | NA | TRBV7-3 | NA | TRBJ2-7
CASSPGTVQETQYF | TGTGCCAGCAGCCCCGGGACTGTACAAGAGACCCAGTACTTC | NA | TRBV7-2 | NA | TRBJ2-5
CASSLGFQGRRETQYF | TGTGCCAGCAGCTTAGGCTTCCAGGGTCGGAGAGAGACCCAGTACTTC | NA | TRBV7-9 | NA | TRBJ2-5
CASSRRLAETTDTQYF | TGTGCCAGCAGCCGCAGACTAGCAGAGACCACAGATACGCAGTATTTT | NA | TRBV7-9 | TRBD2 | TRBJ2-3
CASSLSRANEQFF | TGTGCCAGCAGTTTATCGAGGGCGAATGAGCAGTTCTTC | NA | TRBV27 | NA | TRBJ2-1
CASSMGPGTDTQYF | TGTGCCAGTAGTATGGGGCCAGGCACAGATACGCAGTATTTT | NA | TRBV19 | NA | TRBJ2-3
CASSLVGDRLLYEQYF | TGTGCCAGCAGCTTAGTGGGGGACAGGTTACTCTACGAGCAGTACTTC | NA | TRBV7-6 | TRBD1 | TRBJ2-7
CASSGDRAIPTDTQYF | TGTGCCAGCAGTGGGGACAGGGCAATACCCACAGATACGCAGTATTTT | NA | TRBV2 | TRBD1 | TRBJ2-3
CASSHQTGLAGGAEQFF | TGCGCCAGCAGCCACCAAACCGGACTAGCGGGGGGAGCTGAGCAGTTCTTC | NA | TRBV4-3 | TRBD2 | TRBJ2-1
CASSVQLRDRGPGANVLTF | TGTGCCAGCAGCGTACAACTTAGGGACAGGGGGCCTGGGGCCAACGTCCTGACTTTC | few | TRBV9 | TRBD1 | TRBJ2-6
CASSLPSAYVKNIQYF | TGTGCCAGCAGCTTACCTTCTGCGTATGTCAAAAACATTCAGTACTTC | NA | TRBV7-2 | NA | TRBJ2-4
CSASSYGYTF | TGCAGTGCTTCCAGCTATGGCTACACCTTC | NA | TRBV20-1 | NA | TRBJ1-2
CASSLQREASYEQYF | TGTGCCAGCAGTTTACAGCGGGAGGCATCCTACGAGCAGTACTTC | NA | TRBV28 | TRBD2 | TRBJ2-7
CASRPSGGTGELFF | TGTGCCAGCAGGCCCAGCGGGGGCACCGGGGAGCTGTTTTTT | once | TRBV6-6 | TRBD2 | TRBJ2-2
CASSLGLAGFTDTQYF | TGTGCCAGCAGCTTAGGGCTAGCGGGATTCACAGATACGCAGTATTTT | once | TRBV7-8 | TRBD2 | TRBJ2-3
CASSQAGGRWETQYF | TGTGCCAGCAGCCAAGCTGGTGGGAGGTGGGAGACCCAGTACTTC | few | TRBV14 | NA | TRBJ2-5
CASGRETGNTGELFF | TGTGCCAGCGGCCGAGAGACGGGGAACACCGGGGAGCTGTTTTTT | NA | TRBV11-3 | NA | TRBJ2-2
CASSSGTVEGFGYTF | TGTGCCAGCAGCTCAGGGACAGTCGAGGGTTTTGGCTACACCTTC | once | TRBV5-4 | TRBD1 | TRBJ1-2
CASSAGSGQETQYF | TGTGCCAGCAGCGCGGGGAGCGGACAAGAGACCCAGTACTTC | NA | TRBV9 | NA | TRBJ2-5
CASSLAQYTGHGNTIYF | TGTGCCAGCAGCTTAGCCCAGTATACTGGGCATGGAAACACCATATATTTT | NA | TRBV7-8 | NA | TRBJ1-3
CASSLEAGVNEQFF | TGTGCCAGCAGCTTAGAAGCGGGGGTGAATGAGCAGTTCTTC | NA | TRBV11-3 | TRBD2 | TRBJ2-1
CASSPPDAGTSEQYF | TGTGCCAGCTCACCACCAGACGCTGGGACAAGTGAGCAGTACTTC | NA | TRBV18 | NA | TRBJ2-7
CASSVSSYRTDTQYF | TGTGCCAGCAGCGTATCATCCTATCGCACAGATACGCAGTATTTT | once | TRBV9 | NA | TRBJ2-3
CASSESTSGGYEQYF | TGCGCCAGCAGTGAGTCGACTAGCGGGGGGTACGAGCAGTACTTC | NA | TRBV10-1 | TRBD2 | TRBJ2-7
CASSQDPLVQVYEQYF | TGCGCCAGCAGCCAAGATCCCCTTGTACAGGTCTACGAGCAGTACTTC | NA | TRBV4-3 | NA | TRBJ2-7
CASSLAWGIGYEQYF | TGCGCCAGCAGCCTAGCGTGGGGTATCGGATACGAGCAGTACTTC | NA | TRBV4-1 | NA | TRBJ2-7